These 15 T cell receptor beta chains were all obtained from the same sample, sequenced in a study of T-cell reconstitution after alpha-beta-depleted transplantation in children. The library targeted TCRbeta and was prepared with unique molecular identifiers. A single record per CDR3 protein comes from TCRdb applying MiXCR to the PCR reads. The sample contains 640,000 or so distinct CDR3 sequences, roughly 15% of which appear only once. This specimen was PBMCs from the stem cell graft donor, taken from the stem cell graft. These receptors were taken from a human donor who donated a stem cell graft to a child with acute myeloid leukemia.

This clonotype occurred a few times. The genes are TRBV7-2 and TRBJ2-5, with a weak D call TRBD2 (7 bases). The CDR3 length is 14 residues. Trimming stripped 5 bases from V and 5 bases from J, with 15 bases between. Looked up from germline, CDR1 is SGHTA and CDR2 is FQGNSA. In nucleotides, the CDR3 is TGTGCCAGCAGCCAGAGGGGGGGTCGGGAGACCCAGTACTTC. Residues: CASSQRGGRETQYF.

The chain employs TRBV4-3 and TRBJ2-3; no clear D. CDR1 is LGHNA, CDR2 YSLEER, per germline. V lost 0 bases, J lost 2 bases, and 18 bases lay in between. This CDR3 comprises 18 residues. The CDR3 loop is CASSQEFRALRNTDTQYF. CDR3 sequence (DNA): TGCGCCAGCAGCCAAGAATTCCGGGCACTAAGAAACACAGATACGCAGTATTTT.

This clonotype was recorded at least ten times. The chain carries TRBV5-1 and TRBJ2-1, with 7 nucleotides matching TRBD2. CDR1 is SGHRS and CDR2 is YFSETQ in the germline V gene. Germline trimming cut 2 bases from V and 4 bases from J; bases unmatched to any gene: 6. The CDR3 is 15 residues long. CDR3 sequence: CASSLQASGYNEQFF. In DNA form, the CDR3 reads TGCGCCAGCAGCTTACAGGCTAGCGGATACAATGAGCAGTTCTTC.

This clonotype came up many times. The chain joins TRBV29-1 to TRBJ2-4, with D perhaps TRBD1 (6 bases). V was trimmed by 4 bases and J by 9 bases, leaving 13 bases between them. The CDR3 is 12 residues long. CDR1 and CDR2 (germline): SQVTM, ANQGSEA. CDR3 sequence reads: CSVVGAGGIQYF. For the CDR3, the DNA is TGCAGCGTTGTGGGGGCGGGCGGCATTCAGTACTTC.

The rearrangement links TRBV20-1 to TRBJ1-5; no firm D call. CDR1 is DFQATT, CDR2 SNEGSKA, per germline (reference sequence). There are 13 residues in the CDR3. Between the trimmed V and J ends, which lost 1 base and 4 bases, there was a span of 8 bases. CDR3 nucleotides: TGCAGTGCTAGAGGTCTCTGGAATCAGCCCCAGCATTTT. Residues: CSARGLWNQPQHF.

The genes are TRBV18 and TRBJ2-1; TRBD2 matches at 11 bases. The germline CDR1 and CDR2 sequences are KGHSH and LQKENI. V trimming: 3 bases; J trimming: 7 bases; junction bases outside the gene matches: 8. This CDR3 spans 16 amino acids. The CDR3, as DNA: TGTGCCAGCTCACCCTCTCTAGCGGGGGGTGGGAATGAGCAGTTCTTC. Protein product: CASSPSLAGGGNEQFF.

This clonotype has only a few counts. The chain uses TRBV5-1 and TRBJ2-2; D is undetermined. V was trimmed by 4 bases and J by 3 bases, leaving 13 bases between them. CDR1 and CDR2 from the germline V gene are SGHRS and YFSETQ. This CDR3 has 15 amino acids. CDR3 protein: CASSTLRTDTGELFF. The CDR3 DNA reads TGCGCCAGCAGCACTCTTCGTACGGACACCGGGGAGCTGTTTTTT. Looking up the rest from reference TRBV5-1 and TRBJ2-2 gives the full variable domain: KAGVTQTPRYLIKTRGQQVTLSCSPISGHRSVSWYQQTPGQGLQFLFEYFSETQRNKGNFPGRFSGRQFSNSRSEMNVSTLELGDSALYLCASSTLRTDTGELFFGEGSRLTVL.

In its sample, this clonotype was seen many times. The chain is built from TRBV6-5 and TRBJ1-2; 9 positions agree with TRBD1. The germline CDR1 and CDR2 sequences are MNHEY and SVGAGI. This CDR3 comprises 16 residues. The V gene end was trimmed by 4 bases and the J gene end by 4 bases; junction bases not matched to a gene: 10. DNA for the CDR3: TGTGCCAGCAGTTCGACCGGGACAGGGAGATTCTATGGCTACACCTTC. Protein sequence: CASSSTGTGRFYGYTF.

This clonotype was detected many times. The chain combines TRBV5-5 with TRBJ1-1; no definite D call. The V gene lost 6 bases and the J gene lost 0 bases, with 9 bases spanning the gap. CDR1 and CDR2 from the germline V gene are SGHKS and YYEKEE (reference sequence). This CDR3 region has 13 residues. The CDR3 is CASTPGVNTEAFF. DNA of the CDR3: TGTGCCAGCACCCCCGGAGTGAACACTGAAGCTTTCTTT.

This clonotype was seen only a few times. The chain links TRBV7-2 to TRBJ2-5; D may be TRBD2 (5 bases). Germline lookup yields CDR1 SGHTA and CDR2 FQGNSA. The CDR3 is 14 residues long. The V gene lost 3 bases and the J gene lost 4 bases, with 12 bases spanning the gap. The DNA for the CDR3 is TGTGCCAGCAGCTTCTCGGGGAGCGGAGAGACCCAGTACTTC. Translation: CASSFSGSGETQYF. The variable domain in full, completed from reference TRBV7-2 and TRBJ2-5, reads GAGVSQSPSNKVTEKGKDVELRCDPISGHTALYWYRQSLGQGLEFLIYFQGNSAPDKSGLPSDRFSAERTGGSVSTLTIQRTQQEDSAVYLCASSFSGSGETQYFGPGTRLLVL.

This clonotype was counted between two and nine times. V gene TRBV24-1 combines with J gene TRBJ2-1; D gene unclear. This CDR3 spans 17 amino acids. V was clipped by 1 base and J by 0 bases, with 12 bases between them. Germline assignment: CDR1 KGHDR and CDR2 SFDVKD. This CDR3 reads CATSDFKSPLSYNEQFF. The CDR3 DNA sequence: TGTGCCACCAGTGATTTCAAGTCCCCTCTCTCCTACAATGAGCAGTTCTTC.

About this clonotype: The missing conserved phenylalanine or tryptophan at the end of this CDR3 makes a read error likely. The chain links TRBV27 to TRBJ2-5; 7 bases map to TRBD1. The germline gives CDR1 MNHEY, CDR2 SMNVEV (reference sequence). There are 14 residues in the CDR3. V shed 3 bases, J shed 2 bases, and the junction held 3 bases outside the gene matches. The CDR3, as DNA: TGTGCCAGCAGTTTGACGGGACAGCAAGAGACCCAGTACCTC. Translated: CASSLTGQQETQYL.

This clonotype was observed a few times. The gene calls are TRBV28 and TRBJ1-5; 7 bases match TRBD1. The J segment lost 5 bases and the V segment lost 3 bases, leaving 4 bases of the junction unmatched. Per germline, CDR1 MDHEN and CDR2 SYDVKM. The CDR3 consists of 14 residues. CDR3 region: CASSFRDRYQPQHF. The CDR3 region has the DNA TGTGCCAGCAGTTTCCGGGACAGATATCAGCCCCAGCATTTT.

This sequence joins TRBV19 and TRBJ2-4; D call uncertain. This CDR3 region has 16 residues. CDR1 and CDR2 from the germline V gene are LNHDA and SQIVND (reference sequence). V was pared by 5 bases and J by 0 bases, with 14 bases between. The DNA for the CDR3 is TGTGCCAGTAGTCCAGGACGAATGCTAGCCAAAAACATTCAGTACTTC. Protein product: CASSPGRMLAKNIQYF. The entire variable domain, with the rest obtained from reference TRBV19 and TRBJ2-4, is as follows: DGGITQSPKYLFRKEGQNVTLSCEQNLNHDAMYWYRQDPGQGLRLIYYSQIVNDFQKGDIAEGYSVSREKKESFPLTVTSAQKNPTAFYLCASSPGRMLAKNIQYFGAGTRLSVL.

This clonotype was observed many times. The chain couples TRBV7-3 to TRBJ2-3; 7 nucleotides agree with TRBD1. V shed 3 bases, J shed 4 bases, and the junction held 4 bases outside the gene matches. The CDR3 spans 14 residues. Germline CDR1 is SGHTA and CDR2 is FQGTGA. The CDR3 loop reads CASSLGRGSDTQYF. The CDR3 DNA follows: TGTGCCAGCAGCTTGGGCAGGGGGTCAGATACGCAGTATTTT.